Listed here are 14 T cell receptor beta chains from one sample, sequenced in a study of blood T cell repertoires in COVID-19 (dated by TCRdb to the early 2020s). The library was produced with the immunoSEQ multiplex PCR assay. In its TCRdb copy, this immuneACCESS table keeps in-frame sequences only and misses some clones. Where compared with another copy, unresolved V genes explain less than half of these, and the others have no known cause. The sample table lists roughly 180,000 clones, approximately 85% of them with a count of one. 6.2% of the sample is taken by the ten largest. The specimen was PBMCs or T cells enriched from blood (not recorded which). The receptors originated from a middle-aged man who had recovered from COVID-19.

This chain joins TRBV18 and TRBJ1-2, with unresolved D. Germline CDR1 reads KGHSH; CDR2 reads LQKENI. Trimming pared 2 bases from V and 4 bases from J, leaving 11 bases between. This CDR3 has 14 residues. The CDR3 DNA reads as TGTGCCAGCTCACCAAGTCCGGGGTCCTATGGCTACACCTTC. It translates to CASSPSPGSYGYTF.

The gene calls are TRBV7-9 and TRBJ2-1, with 9 bases fitting TRBD2. CDR3 length: 17 amino acids. Germline lookup yields CDR1 SEHNR and CDR2 FQNEAQ (reference sequence). Trimming took 5 bases from V and 0 from J; bases not matched to a gene: 8. CDR3 DNA sequence: TGTGCCAGCAGCCGATTCTCTAGCGGGGTCTCCTACAATGAGCAGTTCTTC. As protein: CASSRFSSGVSYNEQFF.

The table lists this clone with a few counts. The chain is built from TRBV5-6 and TRBJ1-2; D is ambiguous. V lost 5 bases to trimming and J lost 6 bases, with 14 bases between them. The germline V gene has CDR1 SGHDT and CDR2 YYEEEE. The CDR3 totals 13 residues. The CDR3 is CASSPGREDGYTF. The CDR3 DNA follows: TGTGCCAGCAGTCCGGGTAGGGAGGATGGCTACACCTTC.

CDR3 in amino acids: CASSSGLVGNIQYF. The CDR3 DNA is TGTGCCAGCAGCTCTGGACTAGTAGGGAACATTCAGTACTTC. The V gene is TRBV11-2, the J gene TRBJ2-4, with 7 bases that match TRBD2. V shed 4 bases and J 7 bases; nucleotides not matched to a gene: 7. Germline V gene data show CDR1 as SGHAT and CDR2 as FQNNGV. The CDR3 covers 14 residues.

The J gene is TRBJ2-5, the V gene TRBV29-1, with TRBD2 as a possible D gene (6 bases). The CDR3 runs to 14 residues. Trimming removed 4 bases from V and 1 base from J, with 13 bases in between. The germline CDR1 and CDR2 sequences are SQVTM and ANQGSEA. The CDR3 loop reads CSVVGGAAQETQYF. The DNA for the CDR3 is TGCAGCGTTGTAGGAGGGGCCGCCCAAGAGACCCAGTACTTC.

The chain has TRBV5-1 and TRBJ2-1, with D possibly TRBD2 on 6 matching bases. Trimming cost V 1 base and J 7 bases, with 15 bases left between them. Germline V gene data show CDR1 as SGHRS and CDR2 as YFSETQ. This CDR3 region has 15 residues. This chain's CDR3 is CASSLRESWENEQFF. In nucleotides, the CDR3 is TGCGCCAGCAGCTTGCGGGAGAGTTGGGAAAATGAGCAGTTCTTC.

V usage is TRBV9 and J usage is TRBJ1-2; D is unclear. V was shortened by 0 bases and J by 3 bases, with 15 bases between the two germline ends. Germline CDR1 and CDR2: SGDLS and YYNGEE. There are 16 residues in the CDR3. In DNA, the CDR3 is TGTGCCAGCAGCGTAGGCCCGGAGTTATTCGACTATGGCTACACCTTC. This encodes CASSVGPELFDYGYTF.

This sequence joins TRBV5-7 and TRBJ1-1; 9 nucleotides match TRBD1. TRBV5-7 is flagged as an ORF with uncertain function. Unmatched junction bases numbered 1, after V lost 3 bases and J lost 1 base. This CDR3 comprises 14 residues. The CDR3 sequence: CASSSDRGNTEAFF. DNA of the CDR3: TGTGCCAGCAGCTCGGACAGGGGGAACACTGAAGCTTTCTTT.

This clone was picked up one time. This chain uses TRBV18 with TRBJ1-2; D remains unclear. V was cut by 4 bases and J by 2 bases, with 17 bases left in between. Germline CDR1 is KGHSH and CDR2 is LQKENI. This CDR3 comprises 16 residues. The CDR3 here is CASSLRGERTNYGYTF. The CDR3 region has the DNA TGTGCCAGCTCACTACGCGGGGAACGGACGAACTATGGCTACACCTTC.

This clone showed up just once. The chain employs TRBV9 and TRBJ1-1; TRBD1 is a possible D gene (5 bases). Trimming removed 7 bases from V and 3 bases from J, with 13 bases in between. CDR1 SGDLS and CDR2 YYNGEE come from the germline V gene. CDR3 length: 13 amino acids. In DNA, the CDR3 is TGTGCCAGCGGGGCCTCTCCGCACACTGAAGCTTTCTTT. It is translated as CASGASPHTEAFF.

The rearrangement links TRBV2 to TRBJ1-1, with 7 positions matching TRBD1. CDR1 SNHLY and CDR2 FYNNEI come from the germline V gene. The V gene end was trimmed by 6 bases and the J gene end by 1 base; junction bases not matched to a gene: 11. The CDR3 sequence is 16 residues long. The CDR3 loop reads CASRARQGGGNTEAFF. The CDR3 bases are TGTGCCAGCAGGGCTAGACAGGGAGGTGGGAACACTGAAGCTTTCTTT.

The table lists this clone with a count of one. The V call is TRBV7-9, the J call TRBJ1-2; D is unclear. Trimming removed 1 base at V and 5 bases at J, with 14 bases between. This CDR3 region has 15 residues. Germline CDR1 SEHNR, CDR2 FQNEAQ (reference sequence). CDR3 protein: CASSLGQAPRYGYTF. As DNA, the CDR3 is TGTGCCAGCAGCTTAGGTCAAGCACCACGATATGGCTACACCTTC.

The V call is TRBV5-8, the J call TRBJ1-5, with D possibly TRBD1 on 6 matching bases. V shed 5 bases and J shed 5 bases, with 14 bases lying between them. CDR1 is SGHTS and CDR2 is YDEGEE in the germline V gene. The CDR3 is made up of 14 amino acids. CDR3 residues: CASSNREGYQPQHF. CDR3 coding DNA: TGTGCCAGCAGTAACAGGGAGGGATATCAGCCCCAGCATTTT.

The chain couples TRBV5-1 to TRBJ1-4, with 10 bases matching TRBD1. V gave up 4 bases and J gave up 2 bases; unmatched junction bases: 5. This CDR3 comprises 16 residues. The germline gives CDR1 SGHRS, CDR2 YFSETQ. The chain's CDR3 is CASSGGTGATNEKLFF. CDR3 nucleotide sequence: TGCGCCAGCAGCGGAGGGACAGGGGCTACTAATGAAAAACTGTTTTTT.